The T cell receptor (beta chain) described here comes from a study of T-cell reconstitution after alpha-beta-depleted transplantation in children. Study-wide findings and caveats: Once a year had passed after transplant, T-cell counts and diversity came mostly from newly produced T cells. Several hundred expanded graft clones reportedly were the source of alpha-beta T cells about two months after transplant.

A note on this clonotype: Its matching antigen is unknown. At one end, the junction sequence differs from germline, possibly due to a read error.

CDR1 and CDR2 from the germline V gene are DFQATT and SNEGSKA (reference sequence). The CDR3 runs to 12 residues. Preparation of the TCRbeta library involved a method that used unique molecular identifiers. TCRdb used MiXCR to reprocess the PCR reads, holding one entry per CDR3 protein. The table records about 420,000 distinct CDR3 sequences, around 16% of them present only once. The chain has TRBV20-1 and TRBJ2-1, with a weak D call TRBD1 (6 bases). The material was PBMCs, mostly from graft donor cells, obtained 360 days after TCRalphabeta/CD19-depleted stem cell transplant. The receptor was derived from a boy less than two years old who had a stem cell transplant for Wiskott-Aldrich syndrome, so the T cells may come from the graft donor. The CDR3 bases are TGCAGTGCTAGAATTACAGGGTCGTCCATGGTCTTC. The encoded protein is CSARITGSSMVF.